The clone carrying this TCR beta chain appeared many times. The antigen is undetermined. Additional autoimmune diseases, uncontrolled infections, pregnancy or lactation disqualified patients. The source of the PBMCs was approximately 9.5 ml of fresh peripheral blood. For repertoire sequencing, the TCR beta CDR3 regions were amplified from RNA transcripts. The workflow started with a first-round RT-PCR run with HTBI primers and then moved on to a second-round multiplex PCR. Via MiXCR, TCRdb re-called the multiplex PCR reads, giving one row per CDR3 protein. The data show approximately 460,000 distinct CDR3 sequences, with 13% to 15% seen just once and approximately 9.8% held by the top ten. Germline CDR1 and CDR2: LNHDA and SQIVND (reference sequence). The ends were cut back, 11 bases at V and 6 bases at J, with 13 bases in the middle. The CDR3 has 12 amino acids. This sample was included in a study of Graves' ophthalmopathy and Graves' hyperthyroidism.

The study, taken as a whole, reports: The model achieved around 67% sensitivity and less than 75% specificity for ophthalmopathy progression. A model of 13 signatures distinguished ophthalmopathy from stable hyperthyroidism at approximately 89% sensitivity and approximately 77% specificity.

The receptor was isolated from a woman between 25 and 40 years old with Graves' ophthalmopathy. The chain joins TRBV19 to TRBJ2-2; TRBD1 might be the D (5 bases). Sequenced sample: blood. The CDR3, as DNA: TGTGCCTCCCCAGGGATATCCGGGGAGCTGTTTTTT. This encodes CASPGISGELFF.